Listed here are 18 T cell receptor beta chains from one sample, sequenced in a study of blood T cell repertoires in COVID-19. Clones were read by immunoSEQ multiplex PCR, and TCRdb kept only the in-frame ones, dropping some. The sample has fewer than 250,000 clones; roughly 83% are singletons. Sequencing was performed on peripheral blood. These receptors were taken from a woman between 65 and 79 years old with active or convalescent COVID-19.

This clone came up once. This sequence joins TRBV5-6 and TRBJ2-7; possible D gene TRBD1, 6 bases. Deletions cut 4 bases from V and 0 bases from J, with 14 bases between. Per the germline V gene, CDR1 is SGHDT and CDR2 is YYEEEE. The CDR3 spans 15 residues. Here the CDR3 reads CASSPGQLLSYEQYF. The CDR3 DNA reads TGTGCCAGCAGCCCCGGACAGCTACTCTCCTACGAGCAGTACTTC.

This clone was detected once. This sequence joins TRBV5-1 and TRBJ2-5; 9 nucleotides align to TRBD2. This CDR3 is built from 14 residues. Germline V CDR1 and CDR2: SGHRS, YFSETQ. V gave up 0 bases and J gave up 4 bases; unmatched junction bases: 1. The CDR3 spells CASSLGLAVETQYF. The CDR3, as DNA: TGCGCCAGCAGCTTGGGACTAGCGGTAGAGACCCAGTACTTC.

The chain couples TRBV7-6 to TRBJ2-1; D remains ambiguous. The V and J ends lost 1 base and 6 bases respectively, with 13 bases between them. The CDR3 covers 15 residues. Germline lookup yields CDR1 SGHVS and CDR2 FNYEAQ. The CDR3 spells CASSLVQLSANEQFF. CDR3 DNA sequence: TGTGCCAGCAGCTTAGTTCAACTATCGGCCAATGAGCAGTTCTTC.

The gene calls are TRBV20-1 and TRBJ2-1; 9 bases align to TRBD2. This CDR3 contains 15 residues. Germline V gene lookup returns CDR1 DFQATT and CDR2 SNEGSKA (reference sequence). The trim removed 3 bases at V and 2 bases at J, leaving 5 bases unmatched. This chain's CDR3 is CSASNSGGTYNEQFF. CDR3 DNA sequence: TGCAGTGCTAGTAACAGCGGGGGGACCTACAATGAGCAGTTCTTC.

The chain joins TRBV29-1 to TRBJ1-2; the match to TRBD1 covers 7 bases. From germline, CDR1 is SQVTM and CDR2 ANQGSEA. V shed 4 bases, J shed 4 bases, and the junction held 0 bases outside the gene matches. There are 11 residues in the CDR3. CDR3 residues: CSVGTGYGYTF. Written as DNA, the CDR3 is TGCAGCGTTGGGACAGGCTATGGCTACACCTTC.

This clone showed up just once. The chain has TRBV19 and TRBJ2-1; TRBD2 matches at 8 bases. This CDR3 comprises 16 residues. The germline V gene encodes CDR1 LNHDA and CDR2 SQIVND (reference sequence). After removal of 5 bases from V and 5 bases from J, the junction contained 11 bases not matched to a gene. The CDR3 here is CASSPSGLVGDNEQFF. Here the CDR3 DNA reads TGTGCCAGTAGTCCATCGGGACTAGTGGGGGACAATGAGCAGTTCTTC. Full variable domain (outside the CDR3, taken from reference TRBV19 and TRBJ2-1): DGGITQSPKYLFRKEGQNVTLSCEQNLNHDAMYWYRQDPGQGLRLIYYSQIVNDFQKGDIAEGYSVSREKKESFPLTVTSAQKNPTAFYLCASSPSGLVGDNEQFFGPGTRLTVL.

J is TRBJ1-2 and V is TRBV27, with TRBD1 matching 10 bases. With 5 bases clipped from V and 3 bases from J, the junction kept 3 bases outside the gene matches. CDR3 length: 14 amino acids. Looked up from germline, CDR1 is MNHEY and CDR2 is SMNVEV (reference sequence). CDR3 in amino acids: CASSTTGGDYGYTF. The CDR3 nucleotides are TGTGCCAGCAGTACGACAGGGGGCGACTATGGCTACACCTTC.

This chain uses TRBV3-1 (or the pseudogene TRBV3-2) with TRBJ1-6, with D unclear. The CDR3 is 12 residues long. The germline V and J ends were trimmed by 5 bases and 7 bases, with 6 bases remaining between them. Germline CDR1 is LGHDT and CDR2 is YNNKEL (reference sequence). This CDR3 is CASSSRNSPLHF. The CDR3 DNA reads TGTGCCAGCAGCTCTCGGAATTCACCCCTCCACTTT.

The chain has TRBV27 and TRBJ2-1; tentatively, D is TRBD2 (6 bases). Germline-derived CDR1 and CDR2 are MNHEY and SMNVEV (reference sequence). Trimming left V 5 bases short and J 3 bases short, with 11 bases between. The CDR3 consists of 14 residues. The CDR3 region is CASSTLGGYNEQFF. DNA of the CDR3: TGTGCCAGCAGTACCCTCGGGGGCTACAATGAGCAGTTCTTC.

The CDR3 nucleotides are TGTGCCAGCAGCTACCAGGGGGCCCGCTCCTATAATTCACCCCTCCACTTT. Protein: CASSYQGARSYNSPLHF. The chain has TRBV5-5 and TRBJ1-6, with 8 bases aligning to TRBD1. Per the germline V gene, CDR1 is SGHKS and CDR2 is YYEKEE (reference sequence). J lost 0 bases, V lost 3 bases, and 5 bases had no gene match. The CDR3 contains 17 residues.

The chain carries TRBV5-1 and TRBJ1-2; a weak D match, TRBD1 (6 bases). V was shortened by 2 bases and J by 8 bases, with 16 bases between the two germline ends. This CDR3 spans 14 amino acids. CDR1 is SGHRS and CDR2 is YFSETQ in the germline V gene. The CDR3 spells CASSFQGLQRGYTF. CDR3 DNA: TGCGCCAGCAGCTTTCAGGGGTTGCAGAGAGGCTACACCTTC.

The CDR3: CAWSPSRGRNQPQHF. The CDR3 nucleotides are TGTGCCTGGAGCCCTTCCAGGGGACGGAATCAGCCCCAGCATTTT. This chain uses TRBV30 with TRBJ1-5; maybe TRBD1 (6 bases). V lost 3 bases to trimming and J lost 4 bases, with 16 bases between them. The CDR3 runs 15 residues. CDR1 and CDR2 from the germline V gene are GTSNPN and SVGIG (reference sequence).

J is TRBJ1-5 and V is TRBV5-5, with 7 positions matching TRBD1. The germline CDR1 and CDR2 sequences are SGHKS and YYEKEE (reference sequence). The CDR3 runs 15 residues. Trimming removed 1 base from V and 7 bases from J; junction bases left unmatched: 8. For the CDR3, the DNA is TGTGCCAGCAGCTTGACCCCCGACAGGGAACAGCCCCAGCATTTT. It translates to CASSLTPDREQPQHF.

This clone was recorded once. V is TRBV19 and J is TRBJ1-1; D gene unclear. This CDR3 is 12 amino acids long. With 3 bases removed from V and 1 base from J, the gap between germline ends came to 3 bases. Germline CDR1 reads LNHDA; CDR2 reads SQIVND (reference sequence). The CDR3 bases are TGTGCCAGTAGTATGCGGAACACTGAAGCTTTCTTT. This encodes CASSMRNTEAFF.

V and J are TRBV4-3 and TRBJ1-6; D may be TRBD1 (5 bases). The CDR3 spans 15 residues. CDR1 and CDR2 (germline): LGHNA, YSLEER. Trimming pared 4 bases from V and 6 bases from J, leaving 13 bases between. The CDR3 sequence is CASSRLTALNSPLHF. The CDR3 DNA reads TGCGCCAGCAGCCGGCTGACAGCTCTTAATTCACCCCTCCACTTT.

Concerning this clone itself: The same CDR3 also results from other DNA sequences found in this sample. J is TRBJ2-3 and V is TRBV28; unclear D gene. V lost 6 bases to trimming and J lost 1 base, with 5 bases between them. The CDR3 is 12 residues long. CDR1 MDHEN and CDR2 SYDVKM come from the germline V gene. This chain's CDR3 is CASSLRTDTQYF. The CDR3 DNA reads TGTGCCAGCAGCCTACGCACAGATACGCAGTATTTT. The full variable domain, in which reference TRBV28 and TRBJ2-3 provide the parts outside the CDR3, is DVKVTQSSRYLVKRTGEKVFLECVQDMDHENMFWYRQDPGLGLRLIYFSYDVKMKEKGDIPEGYSVSREKKERFSLILESASTNQTSMYLCASSLRTDTQYFGPGTRLTVL.

The chain employs TRBV6-5 and TRBJ1-2, with a possible D match to TRBD1 (6 bases). The CDR3 has 15 residues. V was shortened by 6 bases and J by 4 bases, with 18 bases between the two germline ends. Germline loops: CDR1 MNHEY, CDR2 SVGAGI. The CDR3 DNA reads TGTGCCAGCAGGCGCCTACCGACAGGAGGCTATGGCTACACCTTC. The encoded protein is CASRRLPTGGYGYTF.

V gene TRBV5-6 combines with J gene TRBJ2-7; TRBD1 might be the D (6 bases). CDR3 length: 12 residues. V shed 3 bases and J shed 5 bases, with 9 bases lying between them. Germline V gives CDR1 SGHDT, CDR2 YYEEEE. The CDR3 region is CASSSGVHEQYF. The CDR3 DNA reads as TGTGCCAGCAGCTCAGGGGTCCACGAGCAGTACTTC.